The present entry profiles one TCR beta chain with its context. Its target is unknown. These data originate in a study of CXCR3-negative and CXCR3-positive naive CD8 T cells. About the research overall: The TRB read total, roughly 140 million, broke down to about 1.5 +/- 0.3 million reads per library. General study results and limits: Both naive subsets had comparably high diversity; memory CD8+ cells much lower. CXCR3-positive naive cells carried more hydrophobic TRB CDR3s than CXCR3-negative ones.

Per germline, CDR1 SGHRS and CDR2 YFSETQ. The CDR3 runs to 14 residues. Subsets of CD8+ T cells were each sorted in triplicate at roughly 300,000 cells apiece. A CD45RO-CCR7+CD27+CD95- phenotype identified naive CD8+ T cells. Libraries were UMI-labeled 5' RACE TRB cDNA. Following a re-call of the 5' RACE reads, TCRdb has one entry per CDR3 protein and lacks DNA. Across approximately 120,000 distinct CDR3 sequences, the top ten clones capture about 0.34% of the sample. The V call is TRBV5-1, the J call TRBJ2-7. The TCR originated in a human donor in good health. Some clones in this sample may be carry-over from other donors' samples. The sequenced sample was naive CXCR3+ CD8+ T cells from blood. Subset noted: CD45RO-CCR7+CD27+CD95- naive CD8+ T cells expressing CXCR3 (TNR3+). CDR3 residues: CASSWTGAPGEQYF.